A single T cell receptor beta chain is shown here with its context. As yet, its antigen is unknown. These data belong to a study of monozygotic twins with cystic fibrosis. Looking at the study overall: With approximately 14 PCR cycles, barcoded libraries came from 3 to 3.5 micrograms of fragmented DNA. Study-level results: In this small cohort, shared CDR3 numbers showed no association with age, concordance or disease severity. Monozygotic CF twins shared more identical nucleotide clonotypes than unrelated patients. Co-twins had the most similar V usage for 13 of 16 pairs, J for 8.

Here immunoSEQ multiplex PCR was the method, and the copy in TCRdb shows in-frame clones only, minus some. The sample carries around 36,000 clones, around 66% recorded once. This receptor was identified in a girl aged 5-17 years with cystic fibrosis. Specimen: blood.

CDR3 sequence: CASSQDLGQASSYNEQFF. CDR3 DNA: TGCGCCAGCAGCCAAGATCTCGGGCAGGCGAGCTCCTACAATGAGCAGTTCTTC. The chain employs TRBV4-3 and TRBJ2-1, with unresolved D. Germline V gene sequence: CDR1 LGHNA, CDR2 YSLEER. This CDR3 region has 18 residues. V shed 0 bases and J shed 0 bases, with 15 bases lying between them.